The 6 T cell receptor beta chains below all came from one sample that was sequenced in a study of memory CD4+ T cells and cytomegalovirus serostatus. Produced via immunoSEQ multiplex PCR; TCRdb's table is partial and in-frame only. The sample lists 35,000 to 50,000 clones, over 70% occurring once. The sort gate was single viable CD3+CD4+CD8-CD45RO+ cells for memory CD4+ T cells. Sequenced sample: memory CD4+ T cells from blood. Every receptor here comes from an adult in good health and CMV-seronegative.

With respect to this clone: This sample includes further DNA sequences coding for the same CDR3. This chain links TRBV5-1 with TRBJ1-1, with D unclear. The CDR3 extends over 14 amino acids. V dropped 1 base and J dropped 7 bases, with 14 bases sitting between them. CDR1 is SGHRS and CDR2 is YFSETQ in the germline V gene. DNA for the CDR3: TGCGCCAGCAGCTTGTACTTTGTTTCAGGTGAAGCTTTCTTT. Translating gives CASSLYFVSGEAFF.

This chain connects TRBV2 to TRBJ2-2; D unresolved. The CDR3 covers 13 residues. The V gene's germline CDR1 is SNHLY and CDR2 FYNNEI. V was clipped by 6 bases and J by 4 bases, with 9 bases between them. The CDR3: CASRTARTGELFF. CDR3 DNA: TGTGCCAGCAGGACGGCCCGCACCGGGGAGCTGTTTTTT.

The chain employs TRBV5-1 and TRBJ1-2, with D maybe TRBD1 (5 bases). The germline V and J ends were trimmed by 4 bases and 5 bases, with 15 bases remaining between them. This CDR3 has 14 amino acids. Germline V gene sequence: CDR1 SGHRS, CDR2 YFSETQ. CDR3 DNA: TGCGCCAGCAGCCCCGGGACGGCTTATTATGGCTACACCTTC. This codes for CASSPGTAYYGYTF.

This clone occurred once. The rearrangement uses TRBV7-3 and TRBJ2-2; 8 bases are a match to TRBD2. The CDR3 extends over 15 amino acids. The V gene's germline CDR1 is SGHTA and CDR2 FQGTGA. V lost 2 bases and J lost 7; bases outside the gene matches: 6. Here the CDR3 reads CASSLAGGNYGELFF. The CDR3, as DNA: TGTGCCAGCAGCTTAGCGGGGGGAAATTACGGGGAGCTGTTTTTT. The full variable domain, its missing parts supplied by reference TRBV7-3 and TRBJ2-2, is GAGVSQTPSNKVTEKGKYVELRCDPISGHTALYWYRQSLGQGPEFLIYFQGTGAADDSGLPNDRFFAVRPEGSVSTLKIQRTERGDSAVYLCASSLAGGNYGELFFGEGSRLTVL.

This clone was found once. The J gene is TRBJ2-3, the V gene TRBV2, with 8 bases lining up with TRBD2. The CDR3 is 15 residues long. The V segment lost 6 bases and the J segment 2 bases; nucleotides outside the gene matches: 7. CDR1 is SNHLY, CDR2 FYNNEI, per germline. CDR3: CASRTLAGNTDTQYF. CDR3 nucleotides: TGTGCCAGCAGGACCCTAGCGGGTAACACAGATACGCAGTATTTT.

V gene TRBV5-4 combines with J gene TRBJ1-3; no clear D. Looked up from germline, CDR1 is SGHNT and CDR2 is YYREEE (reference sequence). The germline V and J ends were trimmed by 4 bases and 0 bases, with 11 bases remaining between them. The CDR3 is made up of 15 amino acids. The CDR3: CASSPDTDSGNTIYF. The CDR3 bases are TGTGCCAGCAGCCCCGACACTGACTCTGGAAACACCATATATTTT. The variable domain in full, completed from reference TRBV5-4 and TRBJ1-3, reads ETGVTQSPTHLIKTRGQQVTLRCSSQSGHNTVSWYQQALGQGPQFIFQYYREEENGRGNFPPRFSGLQFPNYSSELNVNALELDDSALYLCASSPDTDSGNTIYFGEGSWLTVV.